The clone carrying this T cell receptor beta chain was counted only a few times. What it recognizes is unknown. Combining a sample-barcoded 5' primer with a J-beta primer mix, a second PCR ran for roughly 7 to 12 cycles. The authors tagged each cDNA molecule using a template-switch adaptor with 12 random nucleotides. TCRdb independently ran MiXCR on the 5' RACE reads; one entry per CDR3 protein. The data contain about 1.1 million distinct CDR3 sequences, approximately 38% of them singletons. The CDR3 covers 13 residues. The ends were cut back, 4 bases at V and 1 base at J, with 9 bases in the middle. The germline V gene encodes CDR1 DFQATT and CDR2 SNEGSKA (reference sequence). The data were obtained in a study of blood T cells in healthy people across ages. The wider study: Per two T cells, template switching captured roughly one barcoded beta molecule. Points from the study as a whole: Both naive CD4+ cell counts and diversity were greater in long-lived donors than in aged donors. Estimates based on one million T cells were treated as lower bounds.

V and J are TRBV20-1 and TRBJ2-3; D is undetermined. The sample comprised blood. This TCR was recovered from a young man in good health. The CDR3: CSAKAIRTDTQYF. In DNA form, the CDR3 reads TGCAGTGCTAAGGCAATCCGCACAGATACGCAGTATTTT.